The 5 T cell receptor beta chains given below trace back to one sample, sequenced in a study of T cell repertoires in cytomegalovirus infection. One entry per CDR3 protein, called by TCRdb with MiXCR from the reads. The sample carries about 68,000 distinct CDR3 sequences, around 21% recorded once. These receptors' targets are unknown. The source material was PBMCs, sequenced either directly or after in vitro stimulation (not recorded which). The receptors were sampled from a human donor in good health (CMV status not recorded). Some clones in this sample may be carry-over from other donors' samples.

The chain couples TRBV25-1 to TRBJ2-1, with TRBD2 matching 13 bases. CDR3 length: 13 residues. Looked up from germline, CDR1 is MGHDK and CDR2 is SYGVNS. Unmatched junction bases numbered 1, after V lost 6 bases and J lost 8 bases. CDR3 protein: CASRLAGGDEQFF. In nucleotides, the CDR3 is TGTGCCAGCAGACTAGCGGGAGGGGATGAGCAGTTCTTC. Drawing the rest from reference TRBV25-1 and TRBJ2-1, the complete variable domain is EADIYQTPRYLVIGTGKKITLECSQTMGHDKMYWYQQDPGMELHLIHYSYGVNSTEKGDLSSESTVSRIRTEHFPLTLESARPSHTSQYLCASRLAGGDEQFFGPGTRLTVL.

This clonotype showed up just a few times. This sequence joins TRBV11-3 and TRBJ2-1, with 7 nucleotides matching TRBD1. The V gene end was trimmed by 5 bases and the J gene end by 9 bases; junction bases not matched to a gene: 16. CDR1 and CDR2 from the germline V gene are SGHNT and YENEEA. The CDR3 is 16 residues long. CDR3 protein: CASSPQPGQSSSEQFF. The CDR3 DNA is TGTGCCAGCAGCCCTCAACCGGGACAGAGTTCTAGTGAGCAGTTCTTC. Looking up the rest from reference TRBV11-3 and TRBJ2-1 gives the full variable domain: EAGVVQSPRYKIIEKKQPVAFWCNPISGHNTLYWYLQNLGQGPELLIRYENEEAVDDSQLPKDRFSAERLKGVDSTLKIQPAELGDSAVYLCASSPQPGQSSSEQFFGPGTRLTVL.

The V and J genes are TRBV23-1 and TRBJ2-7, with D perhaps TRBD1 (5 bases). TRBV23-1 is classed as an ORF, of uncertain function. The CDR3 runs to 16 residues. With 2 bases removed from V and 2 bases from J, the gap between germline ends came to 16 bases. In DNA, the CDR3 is TGCGCCAGCAGTCAACCACCCATGACAGCACCCTACGAGCAGTACTTC. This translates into CASSQPPMTAPYEQYF.

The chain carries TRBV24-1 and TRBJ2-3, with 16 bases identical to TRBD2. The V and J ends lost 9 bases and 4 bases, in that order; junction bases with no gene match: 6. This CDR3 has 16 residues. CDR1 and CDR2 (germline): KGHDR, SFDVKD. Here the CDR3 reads CATGGTSGRAPDTQYF. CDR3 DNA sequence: TGTGCCACCGGAGGGACTAGCGGGAGGGCCCCAGATACGCAGTATTTT.

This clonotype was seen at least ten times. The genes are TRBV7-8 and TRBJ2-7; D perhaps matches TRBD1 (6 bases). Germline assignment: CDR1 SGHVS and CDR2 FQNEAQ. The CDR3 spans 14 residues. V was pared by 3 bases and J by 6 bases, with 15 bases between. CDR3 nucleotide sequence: TGTGCCAGCAGCTTTAGGGGGTCCCCTAGCGAGCAGTACGTC. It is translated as CASSFRGSPSEQYV.